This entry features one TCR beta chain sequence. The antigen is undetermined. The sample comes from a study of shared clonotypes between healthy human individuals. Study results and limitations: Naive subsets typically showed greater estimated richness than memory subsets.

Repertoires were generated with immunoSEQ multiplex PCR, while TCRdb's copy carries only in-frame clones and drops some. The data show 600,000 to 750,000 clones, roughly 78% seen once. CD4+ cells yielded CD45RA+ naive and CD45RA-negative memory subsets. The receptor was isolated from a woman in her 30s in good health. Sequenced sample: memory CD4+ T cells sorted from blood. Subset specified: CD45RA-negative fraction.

The CDR3 nucleotides are TGTGCCAGCAGTGAAAGGTGGGCATCCCTCACCGGGGAGCTGTTTTTT. Protein product: CASSERWASLTGELFF. The V and J genes are TRBV6-1 and TRBJ2-2; D gene uncertain. V lost 2 bases and J lost 4, with 14 bases in between. Per the germline V gene, CDR1 is MNHNS and CDR2 is SASEGT. The CDR3 is 16 residues long.